The clone carrying this T cell receptor beta chain was found once. The data were produced by immunoSEQ multiplex PCR, yet TCRdb's version contains in-frame clones alone and is incomplete. The sample yields 400,000 or so clones, around nine tenths seen once. These data belong to a study of blood T cell repertoires in COVID-19. The CDR3 is 14 residues long. The germline V gene has CDR1 LGHDT and CDR2 YNNKEL (reference sequence). The trim removed 4 bases at V and 8 bases at J, leaving 3 bases unmatched. This receptor was taken from a woman in her 40s with COVID-19, enrolled during active disease. This chain joins TRBV3-1 (or the pseudogene TRBV3-2) and TRBJ1-6; 9 positions agree with TRBD1. The sample taken for sequencing was peripheral blood. The CDR3 bases are TGTGCCAGCAGCCTAAGACAGGGGGATTCACCCCTCCACTTT. It is translated as CASSLRQGDSPLHF.